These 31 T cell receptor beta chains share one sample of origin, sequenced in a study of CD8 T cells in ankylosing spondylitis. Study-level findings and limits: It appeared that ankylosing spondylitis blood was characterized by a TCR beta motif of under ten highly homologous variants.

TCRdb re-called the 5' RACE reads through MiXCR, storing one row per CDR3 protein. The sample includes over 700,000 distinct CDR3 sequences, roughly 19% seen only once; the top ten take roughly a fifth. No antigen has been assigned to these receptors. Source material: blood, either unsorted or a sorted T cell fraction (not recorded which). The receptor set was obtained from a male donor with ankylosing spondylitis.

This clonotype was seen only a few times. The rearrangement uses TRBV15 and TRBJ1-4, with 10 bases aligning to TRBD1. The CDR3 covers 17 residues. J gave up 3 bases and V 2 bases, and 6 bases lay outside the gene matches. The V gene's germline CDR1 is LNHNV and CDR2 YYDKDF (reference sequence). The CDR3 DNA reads TGTGCCACCAGCAGATTGGGACAGGGGATTGCTAATGAAAAACTGTTTTTT. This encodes CATSRLGQGIANEKLFF. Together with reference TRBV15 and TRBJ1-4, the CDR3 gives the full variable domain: DAMVIQNPRYQVTQFGKPVTLSCSQTLNHNVMYWYQQKSSQAPKLLFHYYDKDFNNEADTPDNFQSRRPNTSFCFLDIRSPGLGDTAMYLCATSRLGQGIANEKLFFGSGTQLSVL.

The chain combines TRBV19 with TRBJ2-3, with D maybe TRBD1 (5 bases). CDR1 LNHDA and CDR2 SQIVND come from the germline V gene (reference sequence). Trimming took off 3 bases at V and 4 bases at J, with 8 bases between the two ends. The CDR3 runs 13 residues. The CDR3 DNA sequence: TGTGCCAGTAGTATTCAGGGTGCAGATACGCAGTATTTT. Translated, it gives CASSIQGADTQYF.

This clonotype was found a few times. This CDR3 reads CASSQERLAGVGNEQFF. The CDR3 DNA reads TGTGCCAGCAGCCAAGAACGCCTAGCGGGAGTGGGGAATGAGCAGTTCTTC. The J gene is TRBJ2-1, the V gene TRBV3-1, with TRBD2 matching over 10 bases. Germline V CDR1 and CDR2: LGHDT, YNNKEL (reference sequence). The CDR3 is made up of 17 amino acids. The trim removed 0 bases at V and 7 bases at J, leaving 9 bases unmatched.

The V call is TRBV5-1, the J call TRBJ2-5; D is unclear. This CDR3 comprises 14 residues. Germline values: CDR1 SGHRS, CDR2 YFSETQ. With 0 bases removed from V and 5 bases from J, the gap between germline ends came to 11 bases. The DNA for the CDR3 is TGCGCCAGCAGCTTGGAAGGGTTAGAGGAGACCCAGTACTTC. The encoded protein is CASSLEGLEETQYF.

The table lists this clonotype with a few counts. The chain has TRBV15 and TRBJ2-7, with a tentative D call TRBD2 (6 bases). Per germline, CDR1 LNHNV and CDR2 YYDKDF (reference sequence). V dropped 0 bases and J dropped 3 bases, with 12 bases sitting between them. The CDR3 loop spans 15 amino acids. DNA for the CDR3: TGTGCCACCAGCAGAGAAAGACTAGGAAACTACGAGCAGTACTTC. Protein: CATSRERLGNYEQYF. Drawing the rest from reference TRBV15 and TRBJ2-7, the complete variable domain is DAMVIQNPRYQVTQFGKPVTLSCSQTLNHNVMYWYQQKSSQAPKLLFHYYDKDFNNEADTPDNFQSRRPNTSFCFLDIRSPGLGDTAMYLCATSRERLGNYEQYFGPGTRLTVT.

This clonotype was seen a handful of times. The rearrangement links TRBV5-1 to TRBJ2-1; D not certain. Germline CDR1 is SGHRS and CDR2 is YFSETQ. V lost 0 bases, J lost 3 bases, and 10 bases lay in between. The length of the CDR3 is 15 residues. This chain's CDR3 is CASSLEGLFYNEQFF. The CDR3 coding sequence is TGCGCCAGCAGCTTGGAGGGCCTTTTCTACAATGAGCAGTTCTTC.

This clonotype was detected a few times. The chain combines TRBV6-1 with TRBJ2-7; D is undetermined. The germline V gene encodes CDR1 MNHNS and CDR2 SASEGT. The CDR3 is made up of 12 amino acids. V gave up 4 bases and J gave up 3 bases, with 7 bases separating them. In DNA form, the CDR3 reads TGTGCCAGCAGTGTTCGTCTCTACGAGCAGTACTTC. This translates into CASSVRLYEQYF.

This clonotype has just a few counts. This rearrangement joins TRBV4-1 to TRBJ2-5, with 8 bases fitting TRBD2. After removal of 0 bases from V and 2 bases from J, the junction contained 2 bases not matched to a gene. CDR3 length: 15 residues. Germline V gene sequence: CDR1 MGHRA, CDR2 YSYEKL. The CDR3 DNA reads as TGCGCCAGCAGCCAAGATCCTAGCGGGCAAGAGACCCAGTACTTC. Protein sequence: CASSQDPSGQETQYF.

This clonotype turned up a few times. CDR3 in DNA: TGTGCCAGCAGCTTTGGGGCAGCCGAAGCTTTCTTT. It yields the protein CASSFGAAEAFF. The V and J genes are TRBV7-9 and TRBJ1-1; D might be TRBD1 (5 bases). The germline CDR1 and CDR2 sequences are SEHNR and FQNEAQ (reference sequence). This CDR3 comprises 12 residues. Trimming removed 3 bases from V and 8 bases from J, with 10 bases in between. Filled out from reference TRBV7-9 and TRBJ1-1, the complete variable domain reads DTGVSQNPRHKITKRGQNVTFRCDPISEHNRLYWYRQTLGQGPEFLTYFQNEAQLEKSRLLSDRFSAERPKGSFSTLEIQRTEQGDSAMYLCASSFGAAEAFFGQGTRLTVV.

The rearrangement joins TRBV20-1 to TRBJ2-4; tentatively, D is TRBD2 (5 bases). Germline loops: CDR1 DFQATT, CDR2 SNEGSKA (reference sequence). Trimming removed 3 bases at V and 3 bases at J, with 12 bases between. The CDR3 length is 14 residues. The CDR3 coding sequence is TGCAGTGCTAGTTTCGTCGGGGTCAAAAACATTCAGTACTTC. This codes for CSASFVGVKNIQYF.

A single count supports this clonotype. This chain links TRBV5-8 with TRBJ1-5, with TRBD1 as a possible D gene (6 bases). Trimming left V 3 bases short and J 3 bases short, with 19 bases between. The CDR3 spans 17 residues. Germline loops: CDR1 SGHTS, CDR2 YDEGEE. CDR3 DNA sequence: TGTGCCAGCAGCTCCAGGGGCGGCAGGGTGGACAATCAGCCCCAGCATTTT. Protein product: CASSSRGGRVDNQPQHF.

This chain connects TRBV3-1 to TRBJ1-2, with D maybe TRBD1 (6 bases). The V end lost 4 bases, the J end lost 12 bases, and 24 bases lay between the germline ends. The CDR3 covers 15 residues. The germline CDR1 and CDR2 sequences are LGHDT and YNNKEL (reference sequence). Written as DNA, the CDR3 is TGTGCCAGCAGCCCGCCCCGGGGGGCATCAGAGGGCCACACCTTC. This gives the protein CASSPPRGASEGHTF.

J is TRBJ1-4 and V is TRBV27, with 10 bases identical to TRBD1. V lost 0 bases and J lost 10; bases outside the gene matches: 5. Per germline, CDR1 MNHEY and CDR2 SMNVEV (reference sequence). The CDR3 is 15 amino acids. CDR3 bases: TGTGCCAGCAGTTTATCCGACAGGGGGCTCGGAAAACTGTTTTTT. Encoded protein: CASSLSDRGLGKLFF.

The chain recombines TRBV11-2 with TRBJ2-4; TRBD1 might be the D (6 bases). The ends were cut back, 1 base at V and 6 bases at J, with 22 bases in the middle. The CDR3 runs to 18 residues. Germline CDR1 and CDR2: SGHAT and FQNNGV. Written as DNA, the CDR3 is TGTGCCAGCAGCTTAGGTCTGGGGAAAGGGGGTCAATTAAACATTCAGTACTTC. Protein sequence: CASSLGLGKGGQLNIQYF.

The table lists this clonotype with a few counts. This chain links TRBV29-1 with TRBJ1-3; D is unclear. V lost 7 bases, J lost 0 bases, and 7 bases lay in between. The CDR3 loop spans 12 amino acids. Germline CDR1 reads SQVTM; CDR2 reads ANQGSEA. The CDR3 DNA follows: TGCAGCGCCGCATACTCTGGAAACACCATATATTTT. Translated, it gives CSAAYSGNTIYF.

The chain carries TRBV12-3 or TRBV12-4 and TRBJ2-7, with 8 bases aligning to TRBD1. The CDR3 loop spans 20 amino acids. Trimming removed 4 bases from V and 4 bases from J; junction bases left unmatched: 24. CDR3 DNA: TGTGCCAGCAGTTCCTCTACTGGGGGGTGGACAGGGAAATCGGGATACGAGCAGTACTTC. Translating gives CASSSSTGGWTGKSGYEQYF.

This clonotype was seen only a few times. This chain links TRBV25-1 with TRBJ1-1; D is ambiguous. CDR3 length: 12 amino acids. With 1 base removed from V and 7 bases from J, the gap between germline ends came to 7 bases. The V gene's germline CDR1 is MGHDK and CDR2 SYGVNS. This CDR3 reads CASSEFGSEAFF. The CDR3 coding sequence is TGTGCCAGCAGTGAATTTGGCAGTGAAGCTTTCTTT.

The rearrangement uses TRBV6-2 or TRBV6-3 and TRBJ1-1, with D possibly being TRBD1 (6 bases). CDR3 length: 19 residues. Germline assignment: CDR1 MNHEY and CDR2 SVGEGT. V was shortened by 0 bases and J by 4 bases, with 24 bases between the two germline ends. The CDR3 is CASSYSLFPPKGGGTEAFF. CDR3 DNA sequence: TGTGCCAGCAGTTACTCTTTGTTCCCCCCGAAGGGGGGGGGCACTGAAGCTTTCTTT.

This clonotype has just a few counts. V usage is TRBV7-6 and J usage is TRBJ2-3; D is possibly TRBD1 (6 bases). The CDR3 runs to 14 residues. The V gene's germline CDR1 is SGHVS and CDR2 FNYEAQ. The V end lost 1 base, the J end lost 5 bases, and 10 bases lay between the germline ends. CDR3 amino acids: CASSLGGQIDTQYF. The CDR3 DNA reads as TGTGCCAGCAGCTTAGGAGGACAGATAGATACGCAGTATTTT.

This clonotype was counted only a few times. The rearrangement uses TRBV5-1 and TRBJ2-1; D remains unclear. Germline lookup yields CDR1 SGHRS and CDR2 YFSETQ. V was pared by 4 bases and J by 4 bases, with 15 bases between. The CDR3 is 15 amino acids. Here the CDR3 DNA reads TGCGCCAGCAGCGTTGATCCCGTCGGGTACAATGAGCAGTTCTTC. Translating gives CASSVDPVGYNEQFF.

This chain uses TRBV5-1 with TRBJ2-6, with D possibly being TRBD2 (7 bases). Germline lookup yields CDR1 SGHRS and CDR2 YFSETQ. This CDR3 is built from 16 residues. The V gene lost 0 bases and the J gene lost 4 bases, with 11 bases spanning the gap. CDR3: CASSLEGGLGANVLTF. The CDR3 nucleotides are TGCGCCAGCAGCTTGGAGGGGGGGCTCGGGGCCAACGTCCTGACTTTC.

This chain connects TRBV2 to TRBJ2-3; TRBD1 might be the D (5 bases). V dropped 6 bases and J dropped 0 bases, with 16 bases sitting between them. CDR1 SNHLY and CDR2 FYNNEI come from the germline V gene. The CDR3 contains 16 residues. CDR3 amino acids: CASRFREGASTDTQYF. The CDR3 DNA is TGTGCCAGCAGATTCAGGGAAGGCGCTAGCACAGATACGCAGTATTTT.

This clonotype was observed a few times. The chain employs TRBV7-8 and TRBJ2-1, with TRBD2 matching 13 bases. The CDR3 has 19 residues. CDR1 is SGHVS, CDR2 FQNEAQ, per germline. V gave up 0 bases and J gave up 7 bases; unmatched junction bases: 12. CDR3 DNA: TGTGCCAGCAGCTTAGCGAGTTCTGGGACTAGCGGGGTTGTTAATGAGCAGTTCTTC. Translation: CASSLASSGTSGVVNEQFF.

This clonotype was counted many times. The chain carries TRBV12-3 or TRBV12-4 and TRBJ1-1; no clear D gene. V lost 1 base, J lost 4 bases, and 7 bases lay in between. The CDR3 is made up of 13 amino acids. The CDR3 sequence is CASSLGSVTEAFF. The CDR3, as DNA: TGTGCCAGCAGTTTAGGTTCGGTCACTGAAGCTTTCTTT.

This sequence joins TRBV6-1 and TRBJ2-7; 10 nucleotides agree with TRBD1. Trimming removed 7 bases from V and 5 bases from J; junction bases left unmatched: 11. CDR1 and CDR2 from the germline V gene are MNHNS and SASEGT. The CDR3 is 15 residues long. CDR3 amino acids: CASTLLGTGVHEQYF. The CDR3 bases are TGTGCCAGCACCCTCCTCGGGACAGGGGTCCACGAGCAGTACTTC.

CDR3: CSAADAGGPNEQFF. The CDR3 coding sequence is TGCAGTGCCGCCGATGCGGGAGGGCCGAATGAGCAGTTCTTC. This rearrangement joins TRBV20-1 to TRBJ2-1; 9 nucleotides line up with TRBD2. J was trimmed by 7 bases and V by 6 bases; bases with no gene match: 10. Germline CDR1 is DFQATT and CDR2 is SNEGSKA (reference sequence). The CDR3 runs 14 residues.

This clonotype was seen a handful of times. The CDR3 bases are TGCGCCAGTATAATTGTACGGAGCGGGATAGACGAGCAGTACTTC. It yields the protein CASIIVRSGIDEQYF. V is TRBV5-1 and J is TRBJ2-7; 7 bases align to TRBD2. CDR3 length: 15 residues. Germline V gene sequence: CDR1 SGHRS, CDR2 YFSETQ. Losses at the gene ends were 8 bases for V and 5 bases for J; bases not matched to a gene: 16.

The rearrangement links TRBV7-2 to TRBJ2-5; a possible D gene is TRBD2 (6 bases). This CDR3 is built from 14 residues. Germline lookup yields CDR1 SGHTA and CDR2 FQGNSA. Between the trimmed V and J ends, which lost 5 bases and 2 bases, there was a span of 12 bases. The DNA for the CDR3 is TGTGCCAGCAGCCGACGGGACTTACAAGAGACCCAGTACTTC. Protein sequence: CASSRRDLQETQYF.

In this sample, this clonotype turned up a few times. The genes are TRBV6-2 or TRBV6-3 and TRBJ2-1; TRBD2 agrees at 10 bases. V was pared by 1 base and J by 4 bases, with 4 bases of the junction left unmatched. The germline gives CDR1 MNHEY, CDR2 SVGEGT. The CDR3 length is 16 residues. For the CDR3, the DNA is TGTGCCAGCAGTTACTGGCTAGCGGGGGAGTACAATGAGCAGTTCTTC. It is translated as CASSYWLAGEYNEQFF.

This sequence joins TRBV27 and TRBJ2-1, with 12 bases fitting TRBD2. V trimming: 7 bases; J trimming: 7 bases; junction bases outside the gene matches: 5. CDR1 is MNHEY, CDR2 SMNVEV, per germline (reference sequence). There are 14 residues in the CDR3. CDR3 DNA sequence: TGTGCCAGCAAAAGACTAGCGGGAGTTAATGAGCAGTTCTTC. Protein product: CASKRLAGVNEQFF.

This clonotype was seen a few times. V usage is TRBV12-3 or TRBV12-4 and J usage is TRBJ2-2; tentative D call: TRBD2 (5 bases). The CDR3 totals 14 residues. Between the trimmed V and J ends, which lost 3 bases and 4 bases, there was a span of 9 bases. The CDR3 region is CASSFRRTTGELFF. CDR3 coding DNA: TGTGCCAGCAGTTTCCGGAGGACCACCGGGGAGCTGTTTTTT.